A selection of T cell receptor beta chains follows, all from one sample in a study of blood T cell repertoires in COVID-19. Repertoires were generated with immunoSEQ multiplex PCR, while TCRdb's copy carries only in-frame clones and drops some. The sample holds some 110,000 clones, around 87% seen once. Source material: peripheral blood. These receptors were taken from a man aged 45-65 years with acute or convalescent COVID-19. CDR3s include the opening cysteine and the closing phenylalanine or tryptophan. A D gene is named only where the DNA matches it firmly. Clone size is given for some rows only: seen once, a few or many times, or a class if the clone is expanded.

D gene	V gene	clone size	J gene	CDR3 DNA	CDR3 protein
TRBD2	TRBV6-1	NA	TRBJ2-3	TGTGCCAGCAGTGAAGTCGGGGGGATCGCGGGAGGCCGGGATACGCAGTATTTT	CASSEVGGIAGGRDTQYF
NA	TRBV3-1/TRBV3-2	once	TRBJ1-1	TGTGCCAGCAGCCCCAAGGGGCAGGGGATCGCTGAAGCTTTCTTT	CASSPKGQGIAEAFF
NA	TRBV12-3/TRBV12-4	NA	TRBJ1-5	TGTGCCAGCAGTCCTTCCCTCTATCAGCCCCAGCATTTT	CASSPSLYQPQHF
NA	TRBV3-1/TRBV3-2	NA	TRBJ2-3	TGTGCCAGCAGCCCGAGACAGCCCACAGATACGCAGTATTTT	CASSPRQPTDTQYF
NA	TRBV2	NA	TRBJ2-5	TGTGCCAGCAGTGCTGGACTGGGGACCCAGTACTTC	CASSAGLGTQYF
NA	TRBV30	NA	TRBJ1-5	TGTGCCTGGAGTCCAGGGTACAATCAGCCCCAGCATTTT	CAWSPGYNQPQHF
NA	TRBV7-8	NA	TRBJ2-6	TGTGCCAGCAGCCCTCGGACAGACCACTCTGGGGCCAACGTCCTGACTTTC	CASSPRTDHSGANVLTF
TRBD2	TRBV28	NA	TRBJ2-7	TGTGCCAGCATCCAACCCCCGCGACTAGCGGGATCAAGCTCCTACGAGCAGTACTTC	CASIQPPRLAGSSSYEQYF
TRBD1	TRBV12-3/TRBV12-4	NA	TRBJ2-7	TGTGCCAGCAAAAGGGGGCCCTCCTACGAGCAGTACTTC	CASKRGPSYEQYF
TRBD2	TRBV10-3	NA	TRBJ2-3	TGTGCCATCAGTGGACTAGCGGGAGCGGGAGATACGCAGTATTTT	CAISGLAGAGDTQYF
NA	TRBV30	NA	TRBJ1-1	TGTGCCTGGAGTCCCCCGGGGATCCGGGGGACTGAAGCTTTCTTT	CAWSPPGIRGTEAFF
NA	TRBV13	NA	TRBJ2-7	TGTGCCAGCAGCTCGGACAGAGACTACGAGCAGTACTTC	CASSSDRDYEQYF
TRBD2	TRBV30	NA	TRBJ2-3	TGTGCCTGGAGCTTTGCGGGAGGGCGGAGCACAGATACGCAGTATTTT	CAWSFAGGRSTDTQYF
NA	TRBV12-3/TRBV12-4	NA	TRBJ1-2	TGTGCCAGCAGTTTAGGGGCCTATGGCTACACCTTC	CASSLGAYGYTF
NA	TRBV6-5	NA	TRBJ2-1	TGTGCCAGCAGGCTAGACAGGCGCTCCTACAATGAGCAGTTCTTC	CASRLDRRSYNEQFF
NA	TRBV18	NA	TRBJ2-2	TGTGCCAGCTCACCACCTCGGGGCACCGGGGAGCTGTTTTTT	CASSPPRGTGELFF